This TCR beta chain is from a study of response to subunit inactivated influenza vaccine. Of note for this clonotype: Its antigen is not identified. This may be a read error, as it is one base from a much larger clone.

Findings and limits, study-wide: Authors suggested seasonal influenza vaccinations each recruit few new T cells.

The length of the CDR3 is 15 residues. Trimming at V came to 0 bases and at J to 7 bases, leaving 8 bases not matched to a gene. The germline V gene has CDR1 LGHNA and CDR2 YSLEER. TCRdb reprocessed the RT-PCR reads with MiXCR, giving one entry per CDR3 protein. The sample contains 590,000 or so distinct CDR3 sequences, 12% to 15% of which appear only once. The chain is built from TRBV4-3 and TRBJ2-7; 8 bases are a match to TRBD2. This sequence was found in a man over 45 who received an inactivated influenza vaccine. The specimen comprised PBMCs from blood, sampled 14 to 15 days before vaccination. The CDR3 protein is CASSQEVPGGVEQYF. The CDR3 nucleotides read TGCGCCAGCAGCCAAGAGGTACCGGGAGGGGTGGAGCAGTACTTC.